This T cell receptor (beta chain) came from a study of T cells after yellow fever vaccination. Study at large: Fractions of low cell number were prepared using SMART-Seq v4 Ultra Low Input.

CDR3 length equals 14 residues. The germline V gene encodes CDR1 DFQATT and CDR2 SNEGSKA (reference sequence). The ends were cut back, 6 bases at V and 5 bases at J, with 19 bases in the middle. Study-level findings and limits: FACS-sorted repertoires could contain abundant clonotypes contaminating from the bulk population. Detected again after the booster were most primary-vaccination clones, at approximately 96% CD4 and 70% to 90% CD8. Though weaker, the secondary response peaked faster, on day 5 versus 15.

This clonotype was recorded at least ten times. Antigen: not known. TCRdb recomputed calls from the 5' RACE reads with MiXCR, one row per CDR3 protein. The repertoire has a few hundred thousand distinct CDR3 sequences, roughly 4.8% of them found once; the top ten carry 2.5% to 4%. The origin of this receptor is a man between 18 and 35 years old who received the YFV17D yellow fever vaccine. The chain couples TRBV20-1 to TRBJ2-5; D perhaps matches TRBD2 (6 bases). The starting material was CD4+ T cells sorted from PBMCs, obtained on the day of the yellow fever booster vaccination. CDR3 protein: CSATRLEGTETQYF. In DNA, the CDR3 is TGCAGTGCCACACGACTAGAGGGGACGGAGACCCAGTACTTC.